One and the same sample provided the 26 T cell receptor beta chains below, sequenced in a study of early stage breast cancer tumors. Some clones are missing from TCRdb's copy, which holds only in-frame ones; the method was immunoSEQ multiplex PCR. This sample has around 28,000 clones, with roughly four fifths found just once. Material for sequencing was breast tumor tissue. These receptors came from a person aged 30-39 years with breast cancer.

This clone is medium-sized (0.01 to 0.1%) in the sample. This chain connects TRBV7-9 to TRBJ1-5, with D possibly being TRBD1 (6 bases). Germline loops: CDR1 SEHNR, CDR2 FQNEAQ (reference sequence). The CDR3 contains 15 residues. The ends were cut back, 1 base at V and 1 base at J, with 8 bases in the middle. Written as DNA, the CDR3 is TGTGCCAGCAGCTTAGGCAGGGGAAGCAATCAGCCCCAGCATTTT. As protein: CASSLGRGSNQPQHF.

The V and J genes are TRBV29-1 and TRBJ2-5, with D maybe TRBD2 (5 bases). V was shortened by 7 bases and J by 2 bases, with 8 bases between the two germline ends. The length of the CDR3 is 11 residues. From germline, CDR1 is SQVTM and CDR2 ANQGSEA. The CDR3 region has the DNA TGCAGCGCGGGGTCACAAGAGACCCAGTACTTC. Translation gives CSAGSQETQYF.

The CDR3 nucleotides are TGTGCAAGTCGCTCGCTGAGGAGGCGGGACAAATCTAACTATGGCTACACCTTC. The encoded protein is CASRSLRRRDKSNYGYTF. V and J are TRBV12-2 and TRBJ1-2. TRBV12-2 is an annotated pseudogene. The CDR3 has 18 residues.

V gene TRBV11-3 combines with J gene TRBJ2-1; 10 bases agree with TRBD1. This CDR3 has 15 residues. The germline V gene has CDR1 SGHNT and CDR2 YENEEA. V shed 5 bases and J 3 bases; nucleotides not matched to a gene: 4. This chain's CDR3 is CASSTGTGVYNEQFF. CDR3 DNA sequence: TGTGCCAGCAGCACCGGGACAGGGGTCTACAATGAGCAGTTCTTC.

The chain is built from TRBV2 and TRBJ2-2; 7 positions match TRBD2. V shed 8 bases and J 6 bases; nucleotides not matched to a gene: 12. The germline gives CDR1 SNHLY, CDR2 FYNNEI. The CDR3 covers 15 residues. DNA of the CDR3: TGTGCCAGCTCATCAGGACTAGTTAGCCCCGGGGAGCTGTTTTTT. This translates into CASSSGLVSPGELFF.

This clone has just a few counts. V usage is TRBV9 and J usage is TRBJ2-2; D is unclear. V was trimmed by 2 bases and J by 1 base, leaving 0 bases between them. CDR3 size: 12 residues. Germline lookup yields CDR1 SGDLS and CDR2 YYNGEE. CDR3 in amino acids: CASSVNTGELFF. DNA for the CDR3: TGTGCCAGCAGCGTGAACACCGGGGAGCTGTTTTTT.

This chain joins TRBV6-1 and TRBJ2-3; maybe TRBD1 (7 bases). This CDR3 contains 14 residues. The V gene's germline CDR1 is MNHNS and CDR2 SASEGT. Trimming pared 0 bases from V and 8 bases from J, leaving 12 bases between. Here the CDR3 reads CASSEAQGGGTQYF. The CDR3 DNA sequence: TGTGCCAGCAGTGAAGCTCAGGGGGGTGGTACGCAGTATTTT.

A note on this clone: The germline gene is not matched at one end of the junction; a read error may be the cause. The V and J genes are TRBV7-7 and TRBJ1-5; no clear D gene. The germline V gene encodes CDR1 SSHAT and CDR2 FNYEAQ (reference sequence). This CDR3 contains 14 residues. The CDR3 sequence: CASSLGQQHQPQHF. The CDR3, as DNA: TGTGCTAGCAGCTTAGGGCAGCAGCATCAGCCCCAGCATTTT.

Here the CDR3 reads CATEGATTEAFF. In nucleotides, the CDR3 is TGTGCCACCGAGGGGGCCACCACTGAAGCTTTCTTT. This chain uses TRBV6-5 with TRBJ1-1, with TRBD1 identical over 7 bases. Trimming cost V 10 bases and J 4 bases; bases outside gene matches: 6. Germline V CDR1 and CDR2: MNHEY, SVGAGI. This CDR3 spans 12 amino acids.

This clone was seen a single time. The V gene is TRBV30, the J gene TRBJ1-6, with 10 bases identical to TRBD1. Germline V CDR1 and CDR2: GTSNPN, SVGIG (reference sequence). Trimming cost V 1 base and J 0 bases; bases outside gene matches: 0. The CDR3 runs to 16 residues. CDR3 in amino acids: CAWSGTGGSYNSPLHF. The CDR3 nucleotides are TGTGCCTGGAGTGGGACAGGGGGCTCCTATAATTCACCCCTCCACTTT.

The V gene is TRBV5-4, the J gene TRBJ2-5; D may match TRBD1 or TRBD2 (5 bases each). Trimming took off 4 bases at V and 7 bases at J, with 20 bases between the two ends. CDR1 is SGHNT, CDR2 YYREEE, per germline (reference sequence). This CDR3 has 15 residues. The CDR3 is CASSLGIGTRRTQYF. The CDR3, as DNA: TGTGCCAGCAGCCTGGGAATCGGGACCCGCAGGACCCAGTACTTC.

This chain links TRBV6-1 with TRBJ2-7; D remains unclear. The V gene lost 5 bases and the J gene lost 7 bases, with 12 bases spanning the gap. The CDR3 extends over 12 amino acids. Looked up from germline, CDR1 is MNHNS and CDR2 is SASEGT. The CDR3 spells CASSHELGEQYF. The CDR3 bases are TGTGCCAGCAGTCATGAACTCGGGGAGCAGTACTTC.

The sample holds a few counts of this clone. The V gene is TRBV5-4, the J gene TRBJ2-2, with D tentatively TRBD2 (6 bases). Trimming removed 4 bases at V and 7 bases at J, with 17 bases between. The CDR3 is 15 residues long. Per germline, CDR1 SGHNT and CDR2 YYREEE (reference sequence). CDR3 protein: CASSPAEGSIGELFF. CDR3 sequence (DNA): TGTGCCAGCAGCCCTGCGGAGGGATCAATCGGGGAGCTGTTTTTT.

This chain uses TRBV11-2 with TRBJ2-7; no definite D call. CDR3 length: 11 amino acids. Germline V gene lookup returns CDR1 SGHAT and CDR2 FQNNGV. V lost 4 bases to trimming and J lost 2 bases, with 3 bases between them. The CDR3 reads CASSSAYEQYF. The CDR3 bases are TGTGCCAGCAGCTCCGCCTACGAGCAGTACTTC.

V usage is TRBV11-2 and J usage is TRBJ1-2; D uncertain. The V gene's germline CDR1 is SGHAT and CDR2 FQNNGV. The CDR3 has 12 amino acids. Trimming pared 2 bases from V and 8 bases from J, leaving 9 bases between. Written as DNA, the CDR3 is TGTGCCAGCAGCTTACTATCTGGGGGCTACACCTTC. Amino acid sequence: CASSLLSGGYTF. Combining the CDR3 with reference TRBV11-2 and TRBJ1-2 gives the whole variable domain EAGVAQSPRYKIIEKRQSVAFWCNPISGHATLYWYQQILGQGPKLLIQFQNNGVVDDSQLPKDRFSAERLKGVDSTLKIQPAKLEDSAVYLCASSLLSGGYTFGSGTRLTVV.

The CDR3 DNA is TGTGCCAGCTCACCACCTAACGGATACCAAAACACTGAAGCTTTCTTT. As protein: CASSPPNGYQNTEAFF. This chain uses TRBV18 with TRBJ1-1; D remains ambiguous. V was pared by 0 bases and J by 2 bases, with 13 bases between. The CDR3 extends over 16 amino acids. Germline V gives CDR1 KGHSH, CDR2 LQKENI.

This clone was counted a single time. V usage is TRBV7-9 and J usage is TRBJ2-1; 9 bases align to TRBD2. After removal of 0 bases from V and 8 bases from J, the junction contained 8 bases not matched to a gene. Per germline, CDR1 SEHNR and CDR2 FQNEAQ (reference sequence). This CDR3 spans 16 amino acids. The CDR3: CASSLASSGEVDEQFF. The CDR3 nucleotides read TGTGCCAGCAGCTTAGCCTCTAGCGGGGAGGTCGATGAGCAGTTCTTC.

In its sample, this clone was seen a few times. The J gene is TRBJ1-1, the V gene TRBV6-5, with D perhaps matching TRBD1 (5 bases). The CDR3 consists of 16 residues. The germline V and J ends were trimmed by 0 bases and 3 bases, with 14 bases remaining between them. Per germline, CDR1 MNHEY and CDR2 SVGAGI. The CDR3 sequence is CASSYSPSGGDTEAFF. CDR3 in DNA: TGTGCCAGCAGTTACTCCCCTAGCGGGGGGGACACTGAAGCTTTCTTT.

V usage is TRBV5-1 and J usage is TRBJ1-2, with a weak D call TRBD1 (6 bases). This CDR3 comprises 14 residues. Trimming cost V 6 bases and J 2 bases, with 14 bases left between them. CDR1 is SGHRS and CDR2 is YFSETQ in the germline V gene. The DNA of the CDR3 is TGCGCCAGCACCCGGACAGACGCGAACTATGGCTACACCTTC. The encoded protein is CASTRTDANYGYTF.

In its sample, this clone was seen once. V and J are TRBV5-8 and TRBJ2-1, with TRBD2 matching over 11 bases. V gave up 4 bases and J gave up 0 bases; unmatched junction bases: 3. The CDR3 totals 16 residues. Per germline, CDR1 SGHTS and CDR2 YDEGEE. This CDR3 is CASSRGLAASYNEQFF. In DNA form, the CDR3 reads TGTGCCAGCAGCCGGGGACTAGCGGCCTCCTACAATGAGCAGTTCTTC.

The chain recombines TRBV7-2 with TRBJ2-7; 9 bases align to TRBD1. CDR1 is SGHTA, CDR2 FQGNSA, per germline. The CDR3 runs to 14 residues. Germline trimming cut 5 bases from V and 3 bases from J; bases unmatched to any gene: 5. In DNA, the CDR3 is TGTGCCAGCAGCCCGACAGGGGGGATCTACGAGCAGTACTTC. Amino acids: CASSPTGGIYEQYF.

The count of this clone is one. This chain's CDR3 is CASRRDVRWGEQYF. DNA of the CDR3: TGTGCCAGCAGACGGGACGTTAGGTGGGGCGAGCAGTACTTC. J is TRBJ2-7 and V is TRBV6-6; the D call may be TRBD1 or TRBD2 (5 bases each). The length of the CDR3 is 14 residues. Germline values: CDR1 MNHNY, CDR2 SVGAGI (reference sequence). V was shortened by 6 bases and J by 6 bases, with 18 bases between the two germline ends.

The table lists this clone with a count of one. The V gene is TRBV4-1, the J gene TRBJ2-2; D is tentatively TRBD1 or TRBD2 (5 bases each). The length of the CDR3 is 18 residues. Germline-derived CDR1 and CDR2 are MGHRA and YSYEKL. V lost 4 bases and J 2 bases, leaving 20 bases between the germline ends. CDR3 sequence (DNA): TGCGCCAGCAGCCTTAGGGGCCGAGGGGAACTAAACACCGGGGAGCTGTTTTTT. Its protein is CASSLRGRGELNTGELFF.

This sequence joins TRBV7-6 and TRBJ2-1; D remains unclear. This CDR3 is 17 amino acids long. V lost 5 bases and J 0 bases, leaving 17 bases between the germline ends. CDR1 SGHVS and CDR2 FNYEAQ come from the germline V gene. Here the CDR3 DNA reads TGTGCCAGCAGCCCTCCCCATGCTCCCGACTCCTACAATGAGCAGTTCTTC. It yields the protein CASSPPHAPDSYNEQFF.

This chain uses TRBV6-6 with TRBJ2-3; 9 bases match TRBD1. The CDR3 runs 16 residues. Germline CDR1 MNHNY, CDR2 SVGAGI (reference sequence). The V gene end was trimmed by 4 bases and the J gene end by 3 bases; junction bases not matched to a gene: 8. This chain's CDR3 is CASSSHTGGGTDTQYF. The CDR3 nucleotides read TGTGCCAGCAGTTCGCATACAGGGGGCGGGACAGATACGCAGTATTTT.

The gene calls are TRBV19 and TRBJ1-3; D is ambiguous. Germline-derived CDR1 and CDR2 are LNHDA and SQIVND (reference sequence). This CDR3 has 14 amino acids. Trimming took off 6 bases at V and 4 bases at J, with 13 bases between the two ends. CDR3 loop: CASRNWLRGNTIYF. In DNA form, the CDR3 reads TGTGCCAGTAGGAACTGGCTCAGAGGAAACACCATATATTTT.